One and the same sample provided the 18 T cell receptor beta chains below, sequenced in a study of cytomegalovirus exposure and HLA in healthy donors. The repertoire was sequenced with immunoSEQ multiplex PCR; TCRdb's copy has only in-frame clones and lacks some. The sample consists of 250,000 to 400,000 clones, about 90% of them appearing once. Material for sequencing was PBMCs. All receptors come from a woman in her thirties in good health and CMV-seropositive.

The DNA for the CDR3 is TGTGCCAGCAGCTCGGACAAACAGGTTATGGCCTATGGCTACACCTTC. Translated, it gives CASSSDKQVMAYGYTF. The chain combines TRBV6-6 with TRBJ1-2; a weak D match, TRBD1 (5 bases). The CDR3 covers 16 residues. Germline values: CDR1 MNHNY, CDR2 SVGAGI (reference sequence). V was trimmed by 6 bases and J by 4 bases, leaving 21 bases between them.

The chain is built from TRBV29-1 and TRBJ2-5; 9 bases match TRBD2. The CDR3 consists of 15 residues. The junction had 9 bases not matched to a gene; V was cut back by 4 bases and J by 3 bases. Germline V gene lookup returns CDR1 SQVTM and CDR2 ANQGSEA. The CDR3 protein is CSVGFAGGNEETQYF. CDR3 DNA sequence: TGCAGCGTTGGTTTCGCGGGAGGGAACGAAGAGACCCAGTACTTC. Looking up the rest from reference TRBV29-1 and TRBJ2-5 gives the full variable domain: SAVISQKPSRDICQRGTSLTIQCQVDSQVTMMFWYRQQPGQSLTLIATANQGSEATYESGFVIDKFPISRPNLTFSTLTVSNMSPEDSSIYLCSVGFAGGNEETQYFGPGTRLLVL.

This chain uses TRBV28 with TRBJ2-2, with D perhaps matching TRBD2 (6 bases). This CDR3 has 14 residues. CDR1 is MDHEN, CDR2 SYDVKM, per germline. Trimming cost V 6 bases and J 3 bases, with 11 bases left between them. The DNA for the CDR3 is TGTGCCAGCAGGTGGGAGGCCTACACCGGGGAGCTGTTTTTT. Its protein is CASRWEAYTGELFF. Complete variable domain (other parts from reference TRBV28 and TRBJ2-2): DVKVTQSSRYLVKRTGEKVFLECVQDMDHENMFWYRQDPGLGLRLIYFSYDVKMKEKGDIPEGYSVSREKKERFSLILESASTNQTSMYLCASRWEAYTGELFFGEGSRLTVL.

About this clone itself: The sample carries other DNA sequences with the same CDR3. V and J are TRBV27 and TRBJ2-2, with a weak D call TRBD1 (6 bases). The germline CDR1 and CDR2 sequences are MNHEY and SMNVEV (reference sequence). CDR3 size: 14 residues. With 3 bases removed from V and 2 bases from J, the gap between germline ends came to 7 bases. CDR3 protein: CASSFGTNTGELFF. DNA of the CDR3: TGTGCCAGCAGTTTCGGGACAAACACCGGGGAGCTGTTTTTT.

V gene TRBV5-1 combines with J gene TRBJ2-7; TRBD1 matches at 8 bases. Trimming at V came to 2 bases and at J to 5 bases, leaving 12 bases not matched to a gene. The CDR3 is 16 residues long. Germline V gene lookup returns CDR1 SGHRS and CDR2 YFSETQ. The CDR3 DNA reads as TGCGCCAGCAGCTTTCCCAGGACAGGGACGGGGAACGAGCAGTACTTC. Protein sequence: CASSFPRTGTGNEQYF.

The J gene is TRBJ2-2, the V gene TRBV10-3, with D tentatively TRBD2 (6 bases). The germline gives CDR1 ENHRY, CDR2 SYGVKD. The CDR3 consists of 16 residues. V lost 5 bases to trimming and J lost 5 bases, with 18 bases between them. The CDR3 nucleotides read TGTGCCATCAGTCCCGGGGGACTCCCGGGGACCGGGGAGCTGTTTTTT. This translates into CAISPGGLPGTGELFF.

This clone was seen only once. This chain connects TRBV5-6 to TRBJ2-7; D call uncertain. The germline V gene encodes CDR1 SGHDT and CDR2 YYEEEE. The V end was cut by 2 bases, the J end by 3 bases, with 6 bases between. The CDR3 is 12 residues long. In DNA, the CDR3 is TGTGCCAGCAGCTTCGCAAACTACGAGCAGTACTTC. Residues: CASSFANYEQYF.

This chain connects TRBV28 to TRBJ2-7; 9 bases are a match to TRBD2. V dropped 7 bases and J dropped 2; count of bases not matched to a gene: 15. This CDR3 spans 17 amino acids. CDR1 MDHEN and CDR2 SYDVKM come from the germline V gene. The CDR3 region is CASTFSSERGDTYEQYF. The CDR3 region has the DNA TGTGCCAGCACGTTTAGCAGCGAGCGGGGGGACACCTACGAGCAGTACTTC.

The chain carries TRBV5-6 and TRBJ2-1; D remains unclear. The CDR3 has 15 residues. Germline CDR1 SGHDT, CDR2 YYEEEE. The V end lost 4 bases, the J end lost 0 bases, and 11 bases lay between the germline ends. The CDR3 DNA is TGTGCCAGCAGCGCTGGGGTGCTCTCCTACAATGAGCAGTTCTTC. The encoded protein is CASSAGVLSYNEQFF.

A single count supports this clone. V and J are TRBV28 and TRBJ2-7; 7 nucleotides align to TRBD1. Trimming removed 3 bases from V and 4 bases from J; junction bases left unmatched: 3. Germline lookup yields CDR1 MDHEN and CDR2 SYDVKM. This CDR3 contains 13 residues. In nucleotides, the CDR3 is TGTGCCAGCAGTTTTAACAGGGGATACGAGCAGTACTTC. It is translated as CASSFNRGYEQYF. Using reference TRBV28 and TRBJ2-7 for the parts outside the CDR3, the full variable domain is DVKVTQSSRYLVKRTGEKVFLECVQDMDHENMFWYRQDPGLGLRLIYFSYDVKMKEKGDIPEGYSVSREKKERFSLILESASTNQTSMYLCASSFNRGYEQYFGPGTRLTVT.

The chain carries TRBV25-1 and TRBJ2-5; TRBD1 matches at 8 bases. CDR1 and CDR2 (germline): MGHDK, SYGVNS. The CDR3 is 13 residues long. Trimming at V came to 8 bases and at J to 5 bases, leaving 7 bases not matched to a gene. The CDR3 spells CASCTGGRETQYF. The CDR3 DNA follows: TGTGCCAGCTGTACAGGGGGGCGGGAGACCCAGTACTTC.

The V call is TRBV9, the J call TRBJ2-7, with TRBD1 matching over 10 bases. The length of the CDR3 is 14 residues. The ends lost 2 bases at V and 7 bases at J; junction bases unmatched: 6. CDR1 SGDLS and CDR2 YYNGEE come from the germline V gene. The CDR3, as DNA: TGTGCCAGCAGCGTGGGACAGGGGAATTGGGAGCAGTACTTC. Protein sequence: CASSVGQGNWEQYF.

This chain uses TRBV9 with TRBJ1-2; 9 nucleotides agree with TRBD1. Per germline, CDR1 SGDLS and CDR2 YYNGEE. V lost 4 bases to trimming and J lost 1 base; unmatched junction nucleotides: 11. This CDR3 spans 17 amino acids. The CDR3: CASSLFPGQGDNYGYTF. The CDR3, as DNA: TGTGCCAGCAGCCTTTTCCCGGGACAGGGAGATAACTATGGCTACACCTTC.

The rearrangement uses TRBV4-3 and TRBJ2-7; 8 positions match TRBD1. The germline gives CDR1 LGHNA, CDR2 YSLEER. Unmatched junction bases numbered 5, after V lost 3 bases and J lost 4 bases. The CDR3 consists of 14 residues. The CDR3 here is CASSHRTGNYEQYF. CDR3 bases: TGCGCCAGCAGCCACCGGACAGGGAATTACGAGCAGTACTTC.

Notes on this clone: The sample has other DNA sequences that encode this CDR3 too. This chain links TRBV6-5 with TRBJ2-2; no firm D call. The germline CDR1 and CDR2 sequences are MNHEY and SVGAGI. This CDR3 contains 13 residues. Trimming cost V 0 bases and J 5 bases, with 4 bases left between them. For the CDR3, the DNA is TGTGCCAGCAGTTACTCGAGGACCGGGGAGCTGTTTTTT. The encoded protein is CASSYSRTGELFF.

The chain's CDR3 is CASSVQGLAVPYEQYF. CDR3 sequence (DNA): TGTGCCAGCAGCGTACAGGGACTAGCGGTACCGTACGAGCAGTACTTC. The chain is built from TRBV9 and TRBJ2-7; 11 bases are a match to TRBD2. Germline CDR1 and CDR2: SGDLS and YYNGEE. The CDR3 runs 16 residues. J gave up 4 bases and V 1 base, and 7 bases lay outside the gene matches.

In nucleotides, the CDR3 is TGTGCCAGCAGCGAGGTCCAGGGGGGCTCCTACAATGAGCAGTTCTTC. Translation: CASSEVQGGSYNEQFF. The chain joins TRBV5-6 to TRBJ2-1; perhaps TRBD1 as D (7 bases). Trimming cost V 4 bases and J 0 bases, with 14 bases left between them. This CDR3 is 16 amino acids long. Germline V lookup: CDR1 SGHDT, CDR2 YYEEEE.

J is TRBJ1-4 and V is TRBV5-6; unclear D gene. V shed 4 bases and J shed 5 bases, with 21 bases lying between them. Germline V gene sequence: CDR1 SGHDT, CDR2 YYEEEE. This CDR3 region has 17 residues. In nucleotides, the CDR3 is TGTGCCAGCAGCATTAGCGGGGTATGGGTTGAGAATGAAAAACTGTTTTTT. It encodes CASSISGVWVENEKLFF.